These 22 T cell receptor beta chains share one sample of origin, sequenced in a study of CD8+CD57+ T cells in acquired aplastic anemia. According to the study, genomic DNA was the template for TCR beta VDJ and CDR3 profiling. TCRdb independently ran MiXCR on the reads; one entry per CDR3 protein. The sample shows 150,000 to 200,000 distinct CDR3 sequences, 48% of them seen only once. CD8+CD57+ cell expansion, shown by flow cytometry, had occurred in the patients selected for sequencing. The sample was sorted CD4+, CD8+, or CD8+CD57+ T cells (not recorded which) from PBMCs. These TCRs come from a human donor with aplastic anemia.

The chain uses TRBV19 and TRBJ1-1; 7 positions agree with TRBD1. With V trimmed by 5 bases and J by 4 bases, 7 bases remained unmatched. Germline V lookup: CDR1 LNHDA, CDR2 SQIVND (reference sequence). The CDR3 has 14 amino acids. The CDR3, as DNA: TGTGCCAGTAGTTGGACAGGTCTAGGCACTGAAGCTTTCTTT. It translates to CASSWTGLGTEAFF.

Of note for this clonotype: A much larger clone is a single base away; this may be a read error. The J gene is TRBJ2-1, the V gene TRBV5-5; D is unresolved. Germline V gene lookup returns CDR1 SGHKS and CDR2 YYEKEE (reference sequence). CDR3 size: 14 residues. CDR3 amino acids: CASSLARHYNEQCF. The CDR3 bases are TGTGCCAGCAGCTTGGCTCGTCACTACAATGAGCAGTGCTTC.

The sample holds a few counts of this clonotype. The rearrangement joins TRBV15 to TRBJ2-2; D remains ambiguous. The CDR3 runs to 15 residues. Per the germline V gene, CDR1 is LNHNV and CDR2 is YYDKDF (reference sequence). The V end lost 0 bases, the J end lost 3 bases, and 8 bases lay between the germline ends. Written as DNA, the CDR3 is TGTGCCACCAGCAGAGATCGCACCCACACCGGGGAGCTGTTTTTT. Translation: CATSRDRTHTGELFF.

This clonotype was detected many times. The chain uses TRBV14 and TRBJ2-7; 9 bases line up with TRBD2. Trimming cost V 4 bases and J 2 bases; bases outside gene matches: 6. The CDR3 is 15 residues long. CDR1 is SGHDN and CDR2 is FVKESK in the germline V gene. DNA of the CDR3: TGTGCCAGCAGCCCAAGTAGCGGGAGAACCTACGAGCAGTACTTC. Translated: CASSPSSGRTYEQYF.

The rearrangement uses TRBV15 and TRBJ1-4; D call uncertain. The germline V gene encodes CDR1 LNHNV and CDR2 YYDKDF (reference sequence). The ends were cut back, 1 base at V and 7 bases at J, with 10 bases in the middle. This CDR3 spans 14 amino acids. CDR3 amino acids: CATSRAGNREKLFF. The CDR3 bases are TGTGCCACCAGCAGAGCCGGGAACCGTGAAAAACTGTTTTTT.

This chain connects TRBV2 to TRBJ1-2; D unclear. The germline CDR1 and CDR2 sequences are SNHLY and FYNNEI. The CDR3 has 15 residues. The germline V and J ends were trimmed by 4 bases and 0 bases, with 12 bases remaining between them. The CDR3 nucleotides read TGTGCCAGCAGTGTGAGTACGGTGACTAACTATGGCTACACCTTC. Translated, it gives CASSVSTVTNYGYTF. The full variable domain, rest sourced from reference TRBV2 and TRBJ1-2, is EPEVTQTPSHQVTQMGQEVILRCVPISNHLYFYWYRQILGQKVEFLVSFYNNEISEKSEIFDDQFSVERPDGSNFTLKIRSTKLEDSAMYFCASSVSTVTNYGYTFGSGTRLTVV.

V and J are TRBV20-1 and TRBJ2-7; D is uncertain. In germline, CDR1 is DFQATT, CDR2 SNEGSKA (reference sequence). V was clipped by 5 bases and J by 2 bases, with 13 bases between them. CDR3 size: 13 residues. The CDR3 is CSALTGSAYEQYF. The CDR3 DNA reads as TGCAGTGCTCTTACGGGCTCAGCCTACGAGCAGTACTTC.

V and J are TRBV2 and TRBJ2-6; no clear D gene. Deletions cut 6 bases from V and 6 bases from J, with 18 bases between. CDR3 length: 16 amino acids. Germline V gene data show CDR1 as SNHLY and CDR2 as FYNNEI. The CDR3 DNA reads as TGTGCCAGCAGGGGTGGGCAGACCCATTTGGCCAACGTCCTGACTTTC. This sequence encodes CASRGGQTHLANVLTF.

This clonotype was recorded only once. This chain links TRBV19 with TRBJ1-2; D ambiguous. CDR3 size: 13 residues. In germline, CDR1 is LNHDA, CDR2 SQIVND (reference sequence). V was pared by 0 bases and J by 4 bases, with 6 bases between. The CDR3 nucleotides are TGTGCCAGTAGTATAGAGACTGGCTATGGCTACACCTTC. This codes for CASSIETGYGYTF.

The chain is built from TRBV7-9 and TRBJ1-3; D ambiguous. The CDR3 has 13 residues. Per the germline V gene, CDR1 is SEHNR and CDR2 is FQNEAQ (reference sequence). V dropped 5 bases and J dropped 0 bases, with 5 bases sitting between them. CDR3 region: CASSPPSGNTIYF. Written as DNA, the CDR3 is TGTGCCAGCAGCCCCCCCTCTGGAAACACCATATATTTT. The complete variable domain, with remaining parts taken from reference TRBV7-9 and TRBJ1-3, reads DTGVSQNPRHKITKRGQNVTFRCDPISEHNRLYWYRQTLGQGPEFLTYFQNEAQLEKSRLLSDRFSAERPKGSFSTLEIQRTEQGDSAMYLCASSPPSGNTIYFGEGSWLTVV.

This rearrangement joins TRBV4-3 to TRBJ1-1; 10 nucleotides agree with TRBD1. The CDR3 is 16 residues long. The germline V gene encodes CDR1 LGHNA and CDR2 YSLEER. Trimming at V came to 3 bases and at J to 4 bases, leaving 8 bases not matched to a gene. The CDR3 nucleotides are TGCGCCAGCAGCCACGTGGACAGGGGGGCGATCACTGAAGCTTTCTTT. It specifies CASSHVDRGAITEAFF.

This clonotype appeared many times. This sequence joins TRBV5-1 and TRBJ2-5, with a possible D match to TRBD1 (5 bases). The CDR3 extends over 14 amino acids. Trimming cost V 6 bases and J 1 base, with 13 bases left between them. Germline CDR1 is SGHRS and CDR2 is YFSETQ. Here the CDR3 DNA reads TGCGCCAGCATGGGTTTAGGGGTCCAAGAGACCCAGTACTTC. Its protein is CASMGLGVQETQYF.

In its sample, this clonotype was seen many times. This chain connects TRBV3-1 to TRBJ1-2; D is ambiguous. Trimming took off 3 bases at V and 2 bases at J, with 10 bases between the two ends. There are 14 residues in the CDR3. Germline V gene lookup returns CDR1 LGHDT and CDR2 YNNKEL (reference sequence). The CDR3 sequence is CASSHRVENYGYTF. CDR3 sequence (DNA): TGTGCCAGCAGCCACCGAGTAGAGAACTATGGCTACACCTTC.

The J gene is TRBJ2-6, the V gene TRBV25-1; 8 nucleotides align to TRBD1. The V segment lost 6 bases and the J segment 2 bases; nucleotides outside the gene matches: 12. This CDR3 is 18 amino acids long. Germline lookup yields CDR1 MGHDK and CDR2 SYGVNS. The CDR3 DNA follows: TGTGCCAGCAGGCCCGGACAGGGAAAGACACCTGGGGCCAACGTCCTGACTTTC. This gives the protein CASRPGQGKTPGANVLTF.

Comments on this clonotype: One end of the junction varies from germline; a read error may be responsible. The rearrangement links TRBV11-1 to TRBJ2-7, with 10 positions matching TRBD1. The CDR3 runs to 16 residues. CDR1 and CDR2 (germline): SGHAT, FQDESV (reference sequence). The CDR3 reads CASSPPGTGETYEQYF. CDR3 nucleotide sequence: TGTGCCAGCAGCCCTCCAGGGACAGGGGAAACCTATGAGCAGTACTTC.

The J gene is TRBJ2-1, the V gene TRBV7-8, with D unresolved. This CDR3 contains 13 residues. The germline V gene has CDR1 SGHVS and CDR2 FQNEAQ. The V and J ends lost 5 bases and 8 bases respectively, with 13 bases between them. CDR3 loop: CASSLTPGYEQFF. Written as DNA, the CDR3 is TGTGCCAGCAGCCTCACTCCCGGGTATGAGCAGTTCTTC.

V usage is TRBV5-5 and J usage is TRBJ1-6, with D unclear. Per germline, CDR1 SGHKS and CDR2 YYEKEE (reference sequence). CDR3 size: 16 residues. V was trimmed by 1 base and J by 9 bases, leaving 17 bases between them. CDR3 protein: CASSLLDGKDGSPLHF. The CDR3 bases are TGTGCCAGCAGCTTGTTAGACGGGAAGGACGGTTCACCCCTCCACTTT.

The V gene is TRBV24-1, the J gene TRBJ2-2; TRBD2 might be the D (6 bases). There are 15 residues in the CDR3. Germline V CDR1 and CDR2: KGHDR, SFDVKD. Deletions cut 5 bases from V and 0 bases from J, with 9 bases between. CDR3 sequence (DNA): TGTGCCACCAGTGCGGCGGGGACGAACACCGGGGAGCTGTTTTTT. Residues: CATSAAGTNTGELFF.

V gene TRBV18 combines with J gene TRBJ1-1; D unresolved. Germline-derived CDR1 and CDR2 are KGHSH and LQKENI. The CDR3 runs to 13 residues. Deletions cut 4 bases from V and 4 bases from J, with 10 bases between. The CDR3 reads CASSRQGRTEAFF. CDR3 nucleotide sequence: TGTGCCAGCTCACGACAAGGACGCACTGAAGCTTTCTTT.

This clonotype came up many times. The rearrangement uses TRBV15 and TRBJ1-5, with D maybe TRBD1 (5 bases). The CDR3 covers 17 residues. The V gene lost 3 bases and the J gene lost 0 bases, with 15 bases spanning the gap. CDR1 and CDR2 (germline): LNHNV, YYDKDF (reference sequence). CDR3 sequence: CATSRPTPRDSNQPQHF. The CDR3 coding sequence is TGTGCCACCAGCAGGCCAACCCCCAGGGATAGCAATCAGCCCCAGCATTTT.

This clonotype was counted only a few times. CDR3: CASSESGTVTDTQYF. The CDR3, as DNA: TGTGCCAGCAGTGAAAGTGGGACAGTCACAGATACGCAGTATTTT. V gene TRBV2 combines with J gene TRBJ2-3; 7 nucleotides agree with TRBD1. The CDR3 loop spans 15 amino acids. V lost 2 bases to trimming and J lost 2 bases; unmatched junction nucleotides: 4. Germline assignment: CDR1 SNHLY and CDR2 FYNNEI.

The chain employs TRBV30 and TRBJ1-3; D is possibly TRBD1 (6 bases). V was trimmed by 5 bases and J by 4 bases, leaving 12 bases between them. The CDR3 length is 13 residues. From germline, CDR1 is GTSNPN and CDR2 SVGIG (reference sequence). The chain's CDR3 is CAWCRGGGNTIYF. The CDR3 DNA reads as TGTGCCTGGTGTCGAGGGGGAGGAAACACCATATATTTT.